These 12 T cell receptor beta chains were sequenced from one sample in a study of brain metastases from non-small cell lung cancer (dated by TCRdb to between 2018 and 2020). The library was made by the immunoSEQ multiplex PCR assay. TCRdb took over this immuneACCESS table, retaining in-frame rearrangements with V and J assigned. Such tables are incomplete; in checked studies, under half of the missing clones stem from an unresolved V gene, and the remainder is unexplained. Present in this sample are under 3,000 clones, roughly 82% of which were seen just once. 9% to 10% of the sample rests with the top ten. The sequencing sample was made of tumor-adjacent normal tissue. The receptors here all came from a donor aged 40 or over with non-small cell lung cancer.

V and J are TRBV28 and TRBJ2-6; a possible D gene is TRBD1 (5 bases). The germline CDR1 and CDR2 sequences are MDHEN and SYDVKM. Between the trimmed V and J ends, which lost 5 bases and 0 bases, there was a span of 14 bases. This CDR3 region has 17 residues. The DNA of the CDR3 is TGTGCCAGCAGTCACGCCAGGGATAGCTCTGGGGCCAACGTCCTGACTTTC. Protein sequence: CASSHARDSSGANVLTF.

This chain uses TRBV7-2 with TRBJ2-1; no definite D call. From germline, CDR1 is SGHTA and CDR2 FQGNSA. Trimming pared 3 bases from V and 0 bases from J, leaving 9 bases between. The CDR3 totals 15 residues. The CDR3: CASSLGSSSYNEQFF. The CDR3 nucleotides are TGTGCCAGCAGCTTGGGGTCGAGCTCCTACAATGAGCAGTTCTTC.

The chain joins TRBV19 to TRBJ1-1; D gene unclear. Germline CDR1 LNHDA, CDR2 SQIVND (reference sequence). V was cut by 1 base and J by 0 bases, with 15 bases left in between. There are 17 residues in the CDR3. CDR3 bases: TGTGCCAGTAGTATAGTGAAGGGAAGTGTGGTGAACACTGAAGCTTTCTTT. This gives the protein CASSIVKGSVVNTEAFF. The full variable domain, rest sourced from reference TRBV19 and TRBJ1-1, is DGGITQSPKYLFRKEGQNVTLSCEQNLNHDAMYWYRQDPGQGLRLIYYSQIVNDFQKGDIAEGYSVSREKKESFPLTVTSAQKNPTAFYLCASSIVKGSVVNTEAFFGQGTRLTVV.

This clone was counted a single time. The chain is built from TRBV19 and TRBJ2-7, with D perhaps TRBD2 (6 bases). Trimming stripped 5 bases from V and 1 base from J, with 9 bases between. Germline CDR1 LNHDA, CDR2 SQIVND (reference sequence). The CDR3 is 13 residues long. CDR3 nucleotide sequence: TGTGCCAGTAGTTTTGGACTATCCTACGAGCAGTACTTC. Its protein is CASSFGLSYEQYF.

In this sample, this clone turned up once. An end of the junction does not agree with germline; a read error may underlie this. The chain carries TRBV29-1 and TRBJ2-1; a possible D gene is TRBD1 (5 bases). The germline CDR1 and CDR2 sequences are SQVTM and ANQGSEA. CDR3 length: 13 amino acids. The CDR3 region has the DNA TGCAGCGTTGAAGAATTTGACAGCAATAAGCAGTTCTTC. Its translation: CSVEEFDSNKQFF.

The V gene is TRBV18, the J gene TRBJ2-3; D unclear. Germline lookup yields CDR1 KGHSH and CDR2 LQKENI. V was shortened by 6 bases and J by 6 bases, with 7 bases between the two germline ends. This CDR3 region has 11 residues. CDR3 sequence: CASSPWDTQYF. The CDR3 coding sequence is TGTGCCAGCTCTCCCTGGGATACGCAGTATTTT. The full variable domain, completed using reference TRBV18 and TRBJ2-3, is NAGVMQNPRHLVRRRGQEARLRCSPMKGHSHVYWYRQLPEEGLKFMVYLQKENIIDESGMPKERFSAEFPKEGPSILRIQQVVRGDSAAYFCASSPWDTQYFGPGTRLTVL.

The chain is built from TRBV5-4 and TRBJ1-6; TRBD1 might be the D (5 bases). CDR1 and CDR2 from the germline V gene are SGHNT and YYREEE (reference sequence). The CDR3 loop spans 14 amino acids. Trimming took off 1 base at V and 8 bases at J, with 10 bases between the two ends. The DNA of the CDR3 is TGTGCCAGCAGCTTGTTAGGGGTTGATTCACCCCTCCACTTT. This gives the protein CASSLLGVDSPLHF. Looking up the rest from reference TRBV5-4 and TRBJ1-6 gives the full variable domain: ETGVTQSPTHLIKTRGQQVTLRCSSQSGHNTVSWYQQALGQGPQFIFQYYREEENGRGNFPPRFSGLQFPNYSSELNVNALELDDSALYLCASSLLGVDSPLHFGNGTRLTVT.

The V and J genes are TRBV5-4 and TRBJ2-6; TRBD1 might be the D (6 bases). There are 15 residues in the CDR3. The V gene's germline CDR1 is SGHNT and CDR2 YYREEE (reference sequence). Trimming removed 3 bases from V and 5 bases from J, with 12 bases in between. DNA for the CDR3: TGTGCCAGCAGCTCTACAGGGACCAGGGCCAACGTCCTGACTTTC. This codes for CASSSTGTRANVLTF.

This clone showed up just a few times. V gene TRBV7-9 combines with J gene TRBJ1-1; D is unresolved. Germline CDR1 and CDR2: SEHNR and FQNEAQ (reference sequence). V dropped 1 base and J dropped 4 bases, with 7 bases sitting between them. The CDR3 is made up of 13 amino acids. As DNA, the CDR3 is TGTGCCAGCAGCTTAGTTCTCTCCACTGAAGCTTTCTTT. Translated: CASSLVLSTEAFF.

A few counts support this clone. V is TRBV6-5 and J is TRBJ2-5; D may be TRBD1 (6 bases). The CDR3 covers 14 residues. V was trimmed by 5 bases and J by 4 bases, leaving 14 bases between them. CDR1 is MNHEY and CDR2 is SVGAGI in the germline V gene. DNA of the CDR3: TGTGCCAGCAGTAGGACGTCAGGGGTAGAGACCCAGTACTTC. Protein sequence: CASSRTSGVETQYF.

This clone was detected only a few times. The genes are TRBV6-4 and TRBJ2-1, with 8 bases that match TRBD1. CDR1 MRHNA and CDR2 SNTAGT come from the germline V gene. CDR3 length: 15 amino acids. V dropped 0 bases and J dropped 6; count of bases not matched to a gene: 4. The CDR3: CASSDSRTGPNEQFF. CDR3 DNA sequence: TGTGCCAGCAGTGACTCTCGGACAGGGCCCAATGAGCAGTTCTTC.

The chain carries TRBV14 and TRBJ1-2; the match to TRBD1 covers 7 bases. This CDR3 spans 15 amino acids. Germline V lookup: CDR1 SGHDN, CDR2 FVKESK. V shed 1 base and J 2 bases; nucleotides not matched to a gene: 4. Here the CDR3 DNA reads TGTGCCAGCAGCCAAGCAATAGGGGGCAACTATGGCTACACCTTC. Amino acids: CASSQAIGGNYGYTF.